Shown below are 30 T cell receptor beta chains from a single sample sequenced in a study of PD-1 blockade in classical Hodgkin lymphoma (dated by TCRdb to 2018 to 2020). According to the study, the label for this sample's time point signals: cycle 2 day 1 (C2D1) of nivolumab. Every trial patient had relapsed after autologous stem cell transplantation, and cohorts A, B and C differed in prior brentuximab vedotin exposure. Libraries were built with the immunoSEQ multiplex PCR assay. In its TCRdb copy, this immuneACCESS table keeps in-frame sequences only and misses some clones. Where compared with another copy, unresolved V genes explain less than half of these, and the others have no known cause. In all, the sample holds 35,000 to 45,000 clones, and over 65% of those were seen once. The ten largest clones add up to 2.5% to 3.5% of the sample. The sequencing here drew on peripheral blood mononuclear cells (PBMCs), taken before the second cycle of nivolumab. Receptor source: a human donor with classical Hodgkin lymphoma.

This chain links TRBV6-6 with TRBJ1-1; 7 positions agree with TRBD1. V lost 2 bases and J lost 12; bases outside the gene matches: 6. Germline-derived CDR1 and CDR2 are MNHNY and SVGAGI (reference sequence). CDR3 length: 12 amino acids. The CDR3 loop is CASSYPTGRTFF. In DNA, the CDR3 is TGTGCCAGCAGTTACCCGACAGGGCGGACTTTCTTT.

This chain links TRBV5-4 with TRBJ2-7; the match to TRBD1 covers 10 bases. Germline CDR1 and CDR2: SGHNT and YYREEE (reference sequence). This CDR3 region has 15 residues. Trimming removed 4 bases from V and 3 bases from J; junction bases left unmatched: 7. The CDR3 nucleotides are TGTGCCAGCAGCCCACCCGGGACAGGGGACTACGAGCAGTACTTC. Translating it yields CASSPPGTGDYEQYF.

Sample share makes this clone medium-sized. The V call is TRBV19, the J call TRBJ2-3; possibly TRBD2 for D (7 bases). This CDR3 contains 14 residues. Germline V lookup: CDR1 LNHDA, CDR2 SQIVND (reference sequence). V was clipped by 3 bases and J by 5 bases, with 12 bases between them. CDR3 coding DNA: TGTGCCAGTAGTATGGAGAGGGGGGGAGATACGCAGTATTTT. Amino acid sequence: CASSMERGGDTQYF. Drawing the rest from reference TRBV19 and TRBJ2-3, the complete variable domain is DGGITQSPKYLFRKEGQNVTLSCEQNLNHDAMYWYRQDPGQGLRLIYYSQIVNDFQKGDIAEGYSVSREKKESFPLTVTSAQKNPTAFYLCASSMERGGDTQYFGPGTRLTVL.

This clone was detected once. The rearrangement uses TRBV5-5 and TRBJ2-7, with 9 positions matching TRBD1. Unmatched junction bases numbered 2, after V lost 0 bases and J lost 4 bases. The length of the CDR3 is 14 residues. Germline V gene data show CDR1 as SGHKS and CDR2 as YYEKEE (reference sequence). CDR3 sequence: CASSLEQGAYEQYF. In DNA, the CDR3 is TGTGCCAGCAGCTTGGAACAGGGGGCATACGAGCAGTACTTC.

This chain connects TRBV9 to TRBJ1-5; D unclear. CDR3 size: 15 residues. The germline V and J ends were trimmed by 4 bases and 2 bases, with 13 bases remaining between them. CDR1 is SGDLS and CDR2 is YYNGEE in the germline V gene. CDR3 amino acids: CASSPHNGGNQPQHF. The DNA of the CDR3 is TGTGCCAGCAGCCCCCATAATGGTGGCAATCAGCCCCAGCATTTT.

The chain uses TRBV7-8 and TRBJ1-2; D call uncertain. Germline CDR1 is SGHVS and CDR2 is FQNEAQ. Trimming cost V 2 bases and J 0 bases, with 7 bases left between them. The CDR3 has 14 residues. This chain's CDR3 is CASSLRIANYGYTF. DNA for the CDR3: TGTGCCAGCAGCTTAAGGATAGCTAACTATGGCTACACCTTC.

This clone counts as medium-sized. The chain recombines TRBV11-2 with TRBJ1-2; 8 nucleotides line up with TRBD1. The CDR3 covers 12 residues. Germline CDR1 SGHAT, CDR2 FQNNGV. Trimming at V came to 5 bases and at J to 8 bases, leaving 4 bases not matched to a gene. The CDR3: CASSTGGRGYTF. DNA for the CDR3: TGTGCCAGCAGCACAGGGGGGAGAGGCTACACCTTC.

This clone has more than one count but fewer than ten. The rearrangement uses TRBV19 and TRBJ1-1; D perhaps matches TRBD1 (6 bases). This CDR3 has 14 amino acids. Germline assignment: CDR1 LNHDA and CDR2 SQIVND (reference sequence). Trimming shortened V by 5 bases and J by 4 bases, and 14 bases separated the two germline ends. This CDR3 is CASSLGDTSTEAFF. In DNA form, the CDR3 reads TGTGCCAGTAGTCTCGGGGACACGAGCACTGAAGCTTTCTTT.

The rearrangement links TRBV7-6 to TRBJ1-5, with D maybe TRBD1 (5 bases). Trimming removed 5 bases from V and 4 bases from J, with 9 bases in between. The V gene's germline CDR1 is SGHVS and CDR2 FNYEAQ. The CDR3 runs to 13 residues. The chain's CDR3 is CASSRDRNQPQHF. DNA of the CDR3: TGTGCCAGCAGCCGCGACAGAAATCAGCCCCAGCATTTT. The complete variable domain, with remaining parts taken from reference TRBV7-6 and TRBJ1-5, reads GAGVSQSPRYKVTKRGQDVALRCDPISGHVSLYWYRQALGQGPEFLTYFNYEAQQDKSGLPNDRFSAERPEGSISTLTIQRTEQRDSAMYRCASSRDRNQPQHFGDGTRLSIL.

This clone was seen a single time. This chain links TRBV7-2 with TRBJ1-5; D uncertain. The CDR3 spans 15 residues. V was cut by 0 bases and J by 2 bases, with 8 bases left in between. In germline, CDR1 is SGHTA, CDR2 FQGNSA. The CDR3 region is CASSLAGTGNQPQHF. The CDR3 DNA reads TGTGCCAGCAGCTTAGCCGGAACGGGCAATCAGCCCCAGCATTTT.

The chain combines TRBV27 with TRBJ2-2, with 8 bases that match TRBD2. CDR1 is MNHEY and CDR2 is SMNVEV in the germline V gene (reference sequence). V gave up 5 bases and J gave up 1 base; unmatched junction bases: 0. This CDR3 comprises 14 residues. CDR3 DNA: TGTGCCAGCAGTCTAGCGGGGAACACCGGGGAGCTGTTTTTT. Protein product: CASSLAGNTGELFF.

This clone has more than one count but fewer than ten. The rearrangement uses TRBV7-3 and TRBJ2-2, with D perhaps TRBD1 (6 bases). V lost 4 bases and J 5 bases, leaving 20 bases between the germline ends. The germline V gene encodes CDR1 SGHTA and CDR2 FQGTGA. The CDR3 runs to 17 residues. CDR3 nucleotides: TGTGCCAGCAGCTCCACGGGGACAAATGGGGGAACCGGGGAGCTGTTTTTT. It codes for CASSSTGTNGGTGELFF.

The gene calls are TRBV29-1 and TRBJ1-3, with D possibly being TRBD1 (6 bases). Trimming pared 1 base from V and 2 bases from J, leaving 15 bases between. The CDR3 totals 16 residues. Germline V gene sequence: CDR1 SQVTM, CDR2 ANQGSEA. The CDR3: CSVEALDSWPGNTIYF. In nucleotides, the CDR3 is TGCAGCGTTGAAGCACTGGACAGTTGGCCTGGAAACACCATATATTTT.

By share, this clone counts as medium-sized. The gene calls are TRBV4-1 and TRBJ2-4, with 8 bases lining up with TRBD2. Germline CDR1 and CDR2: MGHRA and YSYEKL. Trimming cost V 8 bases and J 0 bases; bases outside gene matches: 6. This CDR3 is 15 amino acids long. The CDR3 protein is CASGTSILAKNIQYF. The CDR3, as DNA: TGCGCCAGCGGGACTAGTATACTAGCCAAAAACATTCAGTACTTC.

The CDR3 coding sequence is TGTGCCAGCAGCACTGGGCTAGCGGTTTCGGATACGCAGTATTTT. It specifies CASSTGLAVSDTQYF. The chain uses TRBV9 and TRBJ2-3, with 7 bases fitting TRBD2. The junction had 11 bases not matched to a gene; V was cut back by 4 bases and J by 6 bases. The CDR3 extends over 15 amino acids. In germline, CDR1 is SGDLS, CDR2 YYNGEE.

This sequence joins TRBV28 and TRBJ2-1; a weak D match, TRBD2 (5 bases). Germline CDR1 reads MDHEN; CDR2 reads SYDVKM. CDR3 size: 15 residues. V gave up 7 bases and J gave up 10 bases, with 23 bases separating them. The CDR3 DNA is TGTGCCAGCACGGGAACCACCATCAACCCTGGGGAGCAGTTCTTC. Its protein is CASTGTTINPGEQFF.

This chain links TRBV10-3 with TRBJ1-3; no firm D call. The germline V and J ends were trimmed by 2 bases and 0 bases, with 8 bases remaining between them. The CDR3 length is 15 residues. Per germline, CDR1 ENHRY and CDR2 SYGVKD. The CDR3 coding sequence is TGTGCCATCAGTGAGACACGGGCCTCTGGAAACACCATATATTTT. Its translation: CAISETRASGNTIYF.

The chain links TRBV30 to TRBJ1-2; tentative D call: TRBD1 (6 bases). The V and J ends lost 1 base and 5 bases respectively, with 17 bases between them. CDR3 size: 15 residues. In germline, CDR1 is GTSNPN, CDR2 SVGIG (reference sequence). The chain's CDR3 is CAWSDYRDIEYGYTF. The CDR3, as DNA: TGTGCCTGGAGTGACTATAGGGACATAGAATATGGCTACACCTTC. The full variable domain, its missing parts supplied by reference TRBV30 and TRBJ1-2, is SQTIHQWPATLVQPVGSPLSLECTVEGTSNPNLYWYRQAAGRGLQLLFYSVGIGQISSEVPQNLSASRPQDRQFILSSKKLLLSDSGFYLCAWSDYRDIEYGYTFGSGTRLTVV.

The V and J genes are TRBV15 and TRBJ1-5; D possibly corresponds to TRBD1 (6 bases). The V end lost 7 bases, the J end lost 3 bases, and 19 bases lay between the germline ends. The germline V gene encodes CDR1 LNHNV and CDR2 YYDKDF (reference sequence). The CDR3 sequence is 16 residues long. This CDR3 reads CATKRYGTTDNQPQHF. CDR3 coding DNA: TGTGCCACCAAAAGGTACGGGACAACAGACAATCAGCCCCAGCATTTT.

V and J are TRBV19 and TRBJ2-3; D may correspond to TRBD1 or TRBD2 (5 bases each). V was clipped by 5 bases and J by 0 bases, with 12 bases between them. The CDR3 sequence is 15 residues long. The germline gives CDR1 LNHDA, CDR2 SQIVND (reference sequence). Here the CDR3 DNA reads TGTGCCAGTAGTCCCGGGGCGTTTAGCACAGATACGCAGTATTTT. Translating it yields CASSPGAFSTDTQYF.

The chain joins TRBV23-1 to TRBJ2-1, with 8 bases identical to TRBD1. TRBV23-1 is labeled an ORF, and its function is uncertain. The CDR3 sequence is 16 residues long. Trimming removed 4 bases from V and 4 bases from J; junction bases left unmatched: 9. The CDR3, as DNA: TGCGCCAGCAGTCCCTGGGACAGGAAGGGGTACAATGAGCAGTTCTTC. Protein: CASSPWDRKGYNEQFF.

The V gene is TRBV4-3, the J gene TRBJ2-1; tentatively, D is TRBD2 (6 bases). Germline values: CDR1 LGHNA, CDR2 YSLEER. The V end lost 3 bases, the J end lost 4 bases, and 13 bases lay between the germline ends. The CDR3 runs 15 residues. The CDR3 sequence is CASSQAGTSYNEQFF. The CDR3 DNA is TGCGCCAGCAGCCAGGCCGGGACTTCTTACAATGAGCAGTTCTTC.

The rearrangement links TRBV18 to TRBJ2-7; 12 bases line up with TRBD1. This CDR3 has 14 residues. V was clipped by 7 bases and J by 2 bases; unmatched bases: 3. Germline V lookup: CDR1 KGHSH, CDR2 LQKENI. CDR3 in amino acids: CASFRDRGPYEQYF. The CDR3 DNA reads TGTGCCAGCTTCCGGGACAGGGGGCCCTACGAGCAGTACTTC. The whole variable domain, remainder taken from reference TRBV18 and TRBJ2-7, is NAGVMQNPRHLVRRRGQEARLRCSPMKGHSHVYWYRQLPEEGLKFMVYLQKENIIDESGMPKERFSAEFPKEGPSILRIQQVVRGDSAAYFCASFRDRGPYEQYFGPGTRLTVT.

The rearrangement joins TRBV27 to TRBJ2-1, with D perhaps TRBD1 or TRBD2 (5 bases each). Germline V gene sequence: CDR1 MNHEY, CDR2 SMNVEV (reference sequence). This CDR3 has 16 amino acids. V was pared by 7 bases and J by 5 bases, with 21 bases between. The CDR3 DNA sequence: TGTGCCAGCACGGATATAGGGACGGGATTCGACAATGAGCAGTTCTTC. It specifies CASTDIGTGFDNEQFF.

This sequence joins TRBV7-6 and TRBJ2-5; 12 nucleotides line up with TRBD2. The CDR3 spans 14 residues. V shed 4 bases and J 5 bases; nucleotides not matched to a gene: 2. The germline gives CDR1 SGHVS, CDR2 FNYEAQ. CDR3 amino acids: CASSSGLAGETQYF. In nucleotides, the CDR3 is TGTGCCAGCAGCTCAGGACTAGCGGGGGAGACCCAGTACTTC.

The CDR3 sequence is CATSRNRGGTDTQYF. CDR3 in DNA: TGTGCCACCAGCAGAAACAGGGGGGGCACAGATACGCAGTATTTT. This rearrangement joins TRBV15 to TRBJ2-3; 8 bases fit TRBD1. CDR3 length equals 15 residues. Germline CDR1 is LNHNV and CDR2 is YYDKDF (reference sequence). Trimming removed 2 bases from V and 1 base from J; junction bases left unmatched: 2.

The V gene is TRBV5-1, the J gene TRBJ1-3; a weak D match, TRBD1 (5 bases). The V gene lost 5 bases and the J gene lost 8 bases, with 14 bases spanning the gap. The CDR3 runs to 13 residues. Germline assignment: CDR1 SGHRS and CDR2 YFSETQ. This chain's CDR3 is CASSPGPADTIYF. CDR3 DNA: TGCGCCAGCAGTCCGGGGCCCGCCGACACCATATATTTT. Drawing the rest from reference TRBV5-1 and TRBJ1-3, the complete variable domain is KAGVTQTPRYLIKTRGQQVTLSCSPISGHRSVSWYQQTPGQGLQFLFEYFSETQRNKGNFPGRFSGRQFSNSRSEMNVSTLELGDSALYLCASSPGPADTIYFGEGSWLTVV.

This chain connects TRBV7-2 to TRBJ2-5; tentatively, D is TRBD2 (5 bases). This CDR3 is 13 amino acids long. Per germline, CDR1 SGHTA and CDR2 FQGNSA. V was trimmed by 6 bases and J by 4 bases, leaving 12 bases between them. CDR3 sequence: CASRKLERETQYF. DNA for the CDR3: TGTGCCAGCAGGAAACTAGAGCGAGAGACCCAGTACTTC.

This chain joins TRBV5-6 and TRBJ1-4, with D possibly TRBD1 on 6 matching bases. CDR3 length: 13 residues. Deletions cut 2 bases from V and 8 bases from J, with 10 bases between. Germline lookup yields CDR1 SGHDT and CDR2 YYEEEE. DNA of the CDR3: TGTGCCAGCAGCTTCGTAGGGGGGGAAAAACTGTTTTTT. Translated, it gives CASSFVGGEKLFF.

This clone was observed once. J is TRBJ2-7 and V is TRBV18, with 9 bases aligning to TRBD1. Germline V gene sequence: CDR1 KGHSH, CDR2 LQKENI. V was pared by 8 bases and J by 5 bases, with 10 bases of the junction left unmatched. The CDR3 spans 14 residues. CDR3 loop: CASPIGQGIDEQYF. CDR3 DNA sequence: TGTGCCAGCCCGATTGGACAGGGGATCGACGAGCAGTACTTC.